The 18 T cell receptor beta chains below come from one sample, sequenced in a study of blood T cell repertoires in COVID-19. Sequenced by immunoSEQ multiplex PCR; TCRdb stores in-frame clones only, minus some. Of around 200,000 clones listed, under 85% were seen once; the top ten hold about 9.1%. Source material: peripheral blood. The receptors were sampled from a woman of 80 years or more with acute or convalescent COVID-19.

This chain links TRBV18 with TRBJ2-7; 9 bases match TRBD2. From germline, CDR1 is KGHSH and CDR2 LQKENI. V lost 0 bases and J lost 10; bases outside the gene matches: 10. This CDR3 has 15 residues. CDR3: CASSPPALREGFQYF. CDR3 bases: TGTGCCAGCTCACCACCGGCTCTGCGGGAGGGCTTCCAGTACTTC.

The rearrangement joins TRBV7-9 to TRBJ1-2; D is perhaps TRBD1 (5 bases). CDR1 is SEHNR and CDR2 is FQNEAQ in the germline V gene (reference sequence). CDR3 length: 13 amino acids. V was pared by 5 bases and J by 3 bases, with 10 bases between. DNA of the CDR3: TGTGCCAGCAGCAGGAGGGGATACTATGGCTACACCTTC. Translating it yields CASSRRGYYGYTF.

This clone was seen once. The chain links TRBV6-5 to TRBJ2-7; TRBD1 matches at 8 bases. This CDR3 region has 14 residues. Germline loops: CDR1 MNHEY, CDR2 SVGAGI. J lost 2 bases, V lost 8 bases, and 8 bases had no gene match. CDR3: CASGPGQETYEQYF. Written as DNA, the CDR3 is TGTGCCAGCGGCCCGGGACAGGAGACCTACGAGCAGTACTTC.

The chain recombines TRBV5-1 with TRBJ1-1; D is ambiguous. Looked up from germline, CDR1 is SGHRS and CDR2 is YFSETQ. The CDR3 contains 12 residues. V dropped 0 bases and J dropped 11 bases, with 11 bases sitting between them. DNA of the CDR3: TGCGCCAGCAGCTTGGCCGAGGGTAGGGCTTTCTTT. Protein product: CASSLAEGRAFF.

This clone occurred once. The rearrangement uses TRBV21-1 and TRBJ1-5; the listed D gene, TRBD1, was not tested against the DNA. TRBV21-1 is noted as a pseudogene. CDR3 length: 19 residues. The CDR3 reads CASSKSQTGGSDSNQPQHF. In nucleotides, the CDR3 is TGTGCCAGCAGCAAATCACAGACAGGGGGAAGTGATAGCAATCAGCCCCAGCATTTT.

J is TRBJ2-7 and V is TRBV7-9; 7 bases are shared with TRBD2. This CDR3 is built from 15 residues. V dropped 3 bases and J dropped 0; count of bases not matched to a gene: 5. Germline V gives CDR1 SEHNR, CDR2 FQNEAQ (reference sequence). The CDR3: CASSFGGGNSYEQYF. DNA for the CDR3: TGTGCCAGCAGCTTTGGGGGAGGGAACTCCTACGAGCAGTACTTC.

The gene calls are TRBV3-1 (or the pseudogene TRBV3-2) and TRBJ2-5, with 9 bases matching TRBD1. Germline CDR1 LGHDT, CDR2 YNNKEL (reference sequence). The CDR3 has 16 amino acids. The V segment lost 2 bases and the J segment 0 bases; nucleotides outside the gene matches: 4. This CDR3 reads CASSQPGTGYQETQYF. In DNA form, the CDR3 reads TGTGCCAGCAGCCAACCTGGGACAGGGTACCAAGAGACCCAGTACTTC.

J is TRBJ2-2 and V is TRBV12-3 or TRBV12-4; D is undetermined. The CDR3 consists of 12 residues. V lost 3 bases and J 6 bases, leaving 5 bases between the germline ends. The CDR3 region has the DNA TGTGCCAGCAGTTTTAGCCCCGGGGAGCTGTTTTTT. Residues: CASSFSPGELFF.

The genes are TRBV21-1 and TRBJ2-7; the table names TRBD2, a call not compared with the DNA. TRBV21-1 is labeled a pseudogene. The CDR3 covers 16 residues. CDR3 sequence: CASSTRTSGTFYEQYF. The CDR3 DNA sequence: TGTGCCAGCAGCACCAGGACTAGCGGGACCTTCTACGAGCAGTACTTC.

This chain links TRBV2 with TRBJ1-6, with a possible D match to TRBD1 (6 bases). This CDR3 comprises 14 residues. V shed 6 bases and J shed 7 bases, with 13 bases lying between them. Germline CDR1 is SNHLY and CDR2 is FYNNEI. The CDR3 loop reads CASRTGLANSPLHF. The CDR3 DNA follows: TGTGCCAGCAGAACAGGGCTGGCAAATTCACCCCTCCACTTT.

The chain uses TRBV5-1 and TRBJ2-7; TRBD1 agrees at 7 bases. The CDR3 runs to 15 residues. V was pared by 3 bases and J by 2 bases, with 8 bases of the junction left unmatched. In germline, CDR1 is SGHRS, CDR2 YFSETQ. As DNA, the CDR3 is TGCGCCAGCAGCTATAGACAGGGAACCCCCTACGAGCAGTACTTC. Amino acids: CASSYRQGTPYEQYF.

V gene TRBV19 combines with J gene TRBJ2-3; D is unresolved. Germline-derived CDR1 and CDR2 are LNHDA and SQIVND (reference sequence). V shed 11 bases and J shed 0 bases, with 12 bases lying between them. The CDR3 is 13 amino acids. The CDR3 DNA reads TGTGCCTGCTCCTGGAGAAGCACAGATACGCAGTATTTT. It specifies CACSWRSTDTQYF.

The chain uses TRBV18 and TRBJ1-4; a possible D gene is TRBD1 (6 bases). The V and J ends lost 2 bases and 4 bases respectively, with 11 bases between them. CDR1 is KGHSH, CDR2 LQKENI, per germline. There are 15 residues in the CDR3. CDR3 loop: CASSPTDRLNEKLFF. CDR3 nucleotides: TGTGCCAGCTCACCAACAGACAGGCTTAATGAAAAACTGTTTTTT.

The chain uses TRBV5-1 and TRBJ1-1, with 12 bases that match TRBD1. The germline V gene encodes CDR1 SGHRS and CDR2 YFSETQ. V lost 0 bases, J lost 4 bases, and 4 bases stayed unmatched. The CDR3 runs 16 residues. CDR3 nucleotide sequence: TGCGCCAGCAGCTTGGAGGGACAGGGGGCTGGCACTGAAGCTTTCTTT. It yields the protein CASSLEGQGAGTEAFF. Full variable domain (rest looked up from reference TRBV5-1 and TRBJ1-1): KAGVTQTPRYLIKTRGQQVTLSCSPISGHRSVSWYQQTPGQGLQFLFEYFSETQRNKGNFPGRFSGRQFSNSRSEMNVSTLELGDSALYLCASSLEGQGAGTEAFFGQGTRLTVV.

The chain recombines TRBV2 with TRBJ1-5, with D hard to call. The V gene lost 3 bases and the J gene lost 0 bases, with 6 bases spanning the gap. Germline V gene sequence: CDR1 SNHLY, CDR2 FYNNEI. The CDR3 extends over 14 amino acids. Here the CDR3 DNA reads TGTGCCAGCAGTGAGGGCTATAGCAATCAGCCCCAGCATTTT. This encodes CASSEGYSNQPQHF.

The chain combines TRBV7-7 with TRBJ1-3; 7 nucleotides align to TRBD1. The germline gives CDR1 SSHAT, CDR2 FNYEAQ (reference sequence). The CDR3 has 13 residues. Trimming at V came to 3 bases and at J to 4 bases, leaving 0 bases not matched to a gene. The CDR3 protein is CASSLDRGNTIYF. CDR3 in DNA: TGTGCCAGCAGCTTGGACAGGGGAAACACCATATATTTT.

The genes are TRBV5-5 and TRBJ2-5; D gene ambiguous. CDR3 length equals 13 residues. Germline lookup yields CDR1 SGHKS and CDR2 YYEKEE (reference sequence). Trimming shortened V by 3 bases and J by 7 bases, and 13 bases separated the two germline ends. CDR3 sequence: CASSSVLYRTQYF. DNA of the CDR3: TGTGCCAGCAGCTCGGTACTTTACCGGACCCAGTACTTC. The complete variable domain, with remaining parts taken from reference TRBV5-5 and TRBJ2-5, reads DAGVTQSPTHLIKTRGQQVTLRCSPISGHKSVSWYQQVLGQGPQFIFQYYEKEERGRGNFPDRFSARQFPNYSSELNVNALLLGDSALYLCASSSVLYRTQYFGPGTRLLVL.

In its sample, this clone was seen once. The V call is TRBV15, the J call TRBJ2-1, with no clear D. V was cut by 0 bases and J by 0 bases, with 9 bases left in between. The CDR3 has 16 amino acids. The germline CDR1 and CDR2 sequences are LNHNV and YYDKDF (reference sequence). CDR3 loop: CATSRDRGTSYNEQFF. The CDR3 DNA is TGTGCCACCAGCAGAGATCGCGGCACCTCCTACAATGAGCAGTTCTTC.